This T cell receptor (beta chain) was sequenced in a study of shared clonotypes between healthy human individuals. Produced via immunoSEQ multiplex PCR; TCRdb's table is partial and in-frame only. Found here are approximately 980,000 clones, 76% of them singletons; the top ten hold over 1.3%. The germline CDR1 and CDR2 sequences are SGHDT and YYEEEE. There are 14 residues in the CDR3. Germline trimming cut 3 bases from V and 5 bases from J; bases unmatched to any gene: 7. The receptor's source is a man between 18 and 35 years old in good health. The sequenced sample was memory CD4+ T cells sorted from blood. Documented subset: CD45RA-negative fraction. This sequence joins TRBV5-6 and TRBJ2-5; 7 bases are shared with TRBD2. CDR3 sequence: CASSSQRGPETQYF. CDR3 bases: TGTGCCAGCAGCTCACAGCGGGGCCCTGAGACCCAGTACTTC.